Listed below are T cell receptor beta chains from one sample, sequenced in a study of OX40 agonist ivuxolimab in advanced cancers. The repertoire was sequenced with immunoSEQ multiplex PCR; TCRdb's copy has only in-frame clones and lacks some. The profile shows almost 80,000 clones, around 87% of them singletons. The sequenced sample was CD4+ or CD8+ T cells sorted from blood, obtained in a trial of the OX40 agonist ivuxolimab. These receptors all come from an adult with an advanced solid tumor such as melanoma, head and neck, liver or kidney cancer. Each CDR3 is given with its conserved first and last residue. The D gene is left open where the match is weak. A row's size may be missing; if present it is once, few, many or a size class.

cdr3_nt cdr3_aa d_call j_call clone_size v_call
TGTGCCAGCAGCTTAGGACCTTCCTACGAGCAGTACTTC CASSLGPSYEQYF - TRBJ2-7 - TRBV7-2
TGTGCCAGCAGCCCACCGGGACAGTCCTACGAGCAGTACTTC CASSPPGQSYEQYF TRBD1 TRBJ2-7 - TRBV2
TGCGCCAGCAGCCGATTCGCCGGGAGTTACGACCGAGAGACCCAGTACTTC CASSRFAGSYDRETQYF - TRBJ2-5 - TRBV4-1
TGTGCCAGCAGCGTAGGGGAGGGTTACACTGAAGCTTTCTTT CASSVGEGYTEAFF - TRBJ1-1 - TRBV9
TGTGCCAGCAGCTTGGGGGGCCGCTTGGTGAACACTGAAGCTTTCTTT CASSLGGRLVNTEAFF - TRBJ1-1 - TRBV7-6
TGTGCCAGCAGTGATGGACTAGTTATAACCGGGGAGCTGTTTTTT CASSDGLVITGELFF TRBD2 TRBJ2-2 - TRBV6-1
TGTGCCAGCAGCTTACTAGCGGGACCCGCCGGCACAGATACGCAGTATTTT CASSLLAGPAGTDTQYF TRBD2 TRBJ2-3 - TRBV11-2
TGTGCCAGCAGCCCAAGCTTTGGACTAGCGGGAGCCGAGCAGTACTTC CASSPSFGLAGAEQYF TRBD2 TRBJ2-7 - TRBV7-2
TGCGCCAGCAGTGAGCGGCAACACTCCTACAATGAGCAGTTCTTC CASSERQHSYNEQFF - TRBJ2-1 - TRBV10-2
TGCGCCAGCAGACAAGGAGGGGCTAATGAAAAACTGTTTTTT CASRQGGANEKLFF - TRBJ1-4 - TRBV5-1
TGTGCCAGCAGCCACGGACTAGCGGGGCTCTACGAGCAGTACTTC CASSHGLAGLYEQYF TRBD2 TRBJ2-7 - TRBV7-8
TGTGCCAGTAGTATAGCTCCCGACAGTGCCTACGAGCAGTACTTC CASSIAPDSAYEQYF - TRBJ2-7 - TRBV19
TGTGCCAGCAGCTCAAGGGTCCCCACTAGCGGGGCAGGCTACGAGCAGTACTTC CASSSRVPTSGAGYEQYF TRBD2 TRBJ2-7 - TRBV7-2
TGTGCCAGCAGTTTGAAACTATATCCCCTCGGGGAACTGTTTTTT CASSLKLYPLGELFF - TRBJ1-4 - TRBV28
TGTGCCAGCGTTACCGGGGACTCGGTCGGGTTCCTACTCGAGCAGTACTTC CASVTGDSVGFLLEQYF - TRBJ2-7 - TRBV27
TGTGCCAGCAGCTTAGGGGGGGCCTTGCGTAATGAGCAGTTCTTC CASSLGGALRNEQFF - TRBJ2-1 - TRBV7-2
TGTGCCAGCAGTTGGGACAGCCTCTATGGCTACACCTTC CASSWDSLYGYTF TRBD1 TRBJ1-2 - TRBV2
TGCGTCAGCAGCTTGGGCTTAATAGCGGGACAAACGACCTACGAGCAGTACTTC CVSSLGLIAGQTTYEQYF TRBD2 TRBJ2-7 - TRBV5-1
TGTGCCAGCAGCTATCAGGAGAACACTGAAGCTTTCTTT CASSYQENTEAFF - TRBJ1-1 - TRBV7-3
TGTGCCAGCAGTTTACCTCATACCGGGACAGGGGCCGGGGAGCTGTTTTTT CASSLPHTGTGAGELFF TRBD1 TRBJ2-2 - TRBV27
TGTGCCAGCAGCTTAGGACTAGCGGGAACCCACGAGCAGTACTTC CASSLGLAGTHEQYF TRBD2 TRBJ2-7 - TRBV11-2
TGTGCCAGCAGTAATATACGGGATACGCAGTATTTT CASSNIRDTQYF - TRBJ2-3 - TRBV7-9
TGCGCCAGCAGCTCCCAGACCGGCCTCCCCTACACCTTC CASSSQTGLPYTF - TRBJ1-2 - TRBV5-1
TGTGCCAGTACCGAACAGGGGGCGATCTATGGCTACACCTTC CASTEQGAIYGYTF TRBD1 TRBJ1-2 - TRBV19
TGTGCCAGCAGCCAAGCGGGGACGCCACAAGAGACCCAGTACTTC CASSQAGTPQETQYF - TRBJ2-5 - TRBV14
TGTGCCAGCAGCTTGGTAACTAGCGGGAAGGGCGGCACAGATACGCAGTATTTT CASSLVTSGKGGTDTQYF TRBD2 TRBJ2-3 - TRBV5-6
TGCAGCGTGTGGCATCGGGACAGGGTCCATTACGAGCAGTACTTC CSVWHRDRVHYEQYF TRBD1 TRBJ2-7 once TRBV29-1
TGTGCCAGCAGCTGGGCGGGGGTGAACACTGAAGCTTTCTTT CASSWAGVNTEAFF - TRBJ1-1 once TRBV5-4
TGTGCCAGCAGCTCGGACAAAAACATTCAGTACTTC CASSSDKNIQYF - TRBJ2-4 once TRBV5-4
TGTGCCAGCAGTCCCAGGGTTCGGGAGACCCAGTACTTC CASSPRVRETQYF - TRBJ2-5 - TRBV27
TGTGCCAGCAGCACTGGACAGGGTGATGGCTACACCTTC CASSTGQGDGYTF TRBD1 TRBJ1-2 - TRBV7-2
TGTGCCAGCAGTTCCCCCGGGACTAGCTTTTACGAGCAGTACTTC CASSSPGTSFYEQYF TRBD2 TRBJ2-7 - TRBV6-5
TGTGCCAGCAGCCAATCGCGGTACGAGCAGTACTTC CASSQSRYEQYF - TRBJ2-7 - TRBV6-6
TGTGCCAGCAGCTCCCACCCGGGACTAGCGGTTGAGCAGTTCTTC CASSSHPGLAVEQFF TRBD2 TRBJ2-1 - TRBV7-7
TGCGCCAGCAGCTACCCTGGGCTAGCGGAAGGAGAATACACAGATACGCAGTATTTT CASSYPGLAEGEYTDTQYF TRBD2 TRBJ2-3 - TRBV4-1
TGCAGCGTTGAAATCGGGGACAGGGTCATGAACACTGAAGCTTTCTTT CSVEIGDRVMNTEAFF TRBD1 TRBJ1-1 - TRBV29-1
TGTGCGAGCAGTCGGGCTAGCGGGAGGACAGATACGCAGTATTTT CASSRASGRTDTQYF TRBD2 TRBJ2-3 - TRBV6-5
TGTGCCAGCAGCAGAACCGGGACAGGGAATGAAAAACTGTTTTTT CASSRTGTGNEKLFF TRBD1 TRBJ1-4 once TRBV11-2
TGTGCCAGCAGTTACTCGGGCCGGGGGAGCAATCAGCCCCAGCATTTT CASSYSGRGSNQPQHF - TRBJ1-5 - TRBV6-5
TGTGCCAGCTCACGGGACAGGGCATTAGCCGGGGAGCTGTTTTTT CASSRDRALAGELFF TRBD1 TRBJ2-2 - TRBV18
TGTGCCAGCAGTTTATCGTCACAGGTAGTAAACTCCTACGAGCAGTACTTC CASSLSSQVVNSYEQYF - TRBJ2-7 - TRBV27
TGTGCCAGCAGCTTAACGTGGGGAAACACCATATATTTT CASSLTWGNTIYF - TRBJ1-3 - TRBV11-2
TGCAGCGCTTCATCCTACGAGCAGTACTTC CSASSYEQYF - TRBJ2-7 - TRBV29-1
TGTGCCAGCAGCCCTGCCGGGACAGCGGGGAATGAGCAGTTCTTC CASSPAGTAGNEQFF - TRBJ2-1 - TRBV7-9
TGTGCCAGCAGTTTCCGATCGACAGGAGTCGGGGAGCTGTTTTTT CASSFRSTGVGELFF - TRBJ2-2 - TRBV6-5
TGTGCCAGCACGGGGTATAGCAATCAGCCCCAGCATTTT CASTGYSNQPQHF - TRBJ1-5 few TRBV6-1
TGTGCCAGCGAGGCTATAAGAGCGGGATTATTTGAGCAGTTCTTC CASEAIRAGLFEQFF TRBD2 TRBJ2-1 - TRBV6-1
TGTGCCATCAGACCATGGCTCGGACTAGCGGGAGGACGGACTAGCACAGATACGCAGTATTTT CAIRPWLGLAGGRTSTDTQYF TRBD2 TRBJ2-3 - TRBV10-3
TGTGCCAGCAGCTCGGGACAGGGGCACTACGAGCAGTACTTC CASSSGQGHYEQYF TRBD1 TRBJ2-7 - TRBV7-9
TGTGCCAGCAGCTTGGCCGACAGGGGGTACACTGAAGCTTTCTTT CASSLADRGYTEAFF TRBD1 TRBJ1-1 once TRBV5-5
TGCGCCAGCAGCAGAGGACAGACAGATACGCAGTATTTT CASSRGQTDTQYF - TRBJ2-3 - TRBV5-1
TGTGCCAGCACCGGACTAGCGGGCGTCTACGAGCAGTACTTC CASTGLAGVYEQYF TRBD2 TRBJ2-7 - TRBV2
TGCGCCAGCAGCTTGGGGACTAGCGGGAGCTCCTACGAGCAGTACTTC CASSLGTSGSSYEQYF TRBD2 TRBJ2-7 once TRBV5-1
TGTGCCAGCAGCTTAGGATCAGGGAGGGGGCCCACAGATACGCAGTATTTT CASSLGSGRGPTDTQYF - TRBJ2-3 - TRBV7-2
TGTGCCAGCTTAGGAGGGATAAAAGAGACCCAGTACTTC CASLGGIKETQYF - TRBJ2-5 - TRBV2
TGTGCCAGCAGTCCGGTCGGGAACACTGAAGCTTTCTTT CASSPVGNTEAFF - TRBJ1-1 few TRBV28
TGTGCCATCAGTCCGGGACTAGCGGGAGGGAACCCGACCGGGGAGCTGTTTTTT CAISPGLAGGNPTGELFF TRBD2 TRBJ2-2 - TRBV10-3
TGCGCCAGCAGACTAGCGGGAGCAGATACGCAGTATTTT CASRLAGADTQYF TRBD2 TRBJ2-3 - TRBV10-2
TGTGCCAGCAGTGATCTGACAGGGCTCTCCTACGAGCAGTACTTC CASSDLTGLSYEQYF TRBD1 TRBJ2-7 - TRBV6-1
TGTGCCAGCAGTGAGGACAGCTCCGAGCAGTACTTC CASSEDSSEQYF - TRBJ2-7 once TRBV6-1